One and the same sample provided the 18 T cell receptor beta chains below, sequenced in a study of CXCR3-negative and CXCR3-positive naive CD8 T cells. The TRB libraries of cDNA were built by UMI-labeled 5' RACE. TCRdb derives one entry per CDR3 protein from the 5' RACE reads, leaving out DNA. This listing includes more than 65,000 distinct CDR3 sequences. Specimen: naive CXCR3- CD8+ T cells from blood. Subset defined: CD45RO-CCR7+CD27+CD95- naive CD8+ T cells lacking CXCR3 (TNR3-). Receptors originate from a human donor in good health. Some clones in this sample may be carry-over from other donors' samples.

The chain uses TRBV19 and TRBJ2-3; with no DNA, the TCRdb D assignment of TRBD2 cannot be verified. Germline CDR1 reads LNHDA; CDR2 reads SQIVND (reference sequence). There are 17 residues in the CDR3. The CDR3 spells CASSIGGLAGGLYEQYF.

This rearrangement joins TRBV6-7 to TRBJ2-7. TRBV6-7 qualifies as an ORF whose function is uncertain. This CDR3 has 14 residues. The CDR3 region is CASSYSGIFHEQYF.

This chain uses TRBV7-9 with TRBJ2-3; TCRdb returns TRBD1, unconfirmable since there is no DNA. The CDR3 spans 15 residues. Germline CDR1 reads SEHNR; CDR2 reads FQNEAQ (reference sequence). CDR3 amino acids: CASSSRDTDTDTQYF.

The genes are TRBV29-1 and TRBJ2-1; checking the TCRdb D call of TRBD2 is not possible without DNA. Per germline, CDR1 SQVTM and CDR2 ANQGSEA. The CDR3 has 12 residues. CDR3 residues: CSVETRVDEQFF.

CDR3: CASSLDRRNTEAFF. The chain carries TRBV2 and TRBJ1-1; TCRdb outputs TRBD1, but without DNA this stays unchecked. From germline, CDR1 is SNHLY and CDR2 FYNNEI. The CDR3 loop spans 14 amino acids.

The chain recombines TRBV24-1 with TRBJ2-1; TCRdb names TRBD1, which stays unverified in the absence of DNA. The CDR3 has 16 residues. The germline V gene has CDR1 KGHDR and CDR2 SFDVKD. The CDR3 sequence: CATGGLRNSFDNEQFF.

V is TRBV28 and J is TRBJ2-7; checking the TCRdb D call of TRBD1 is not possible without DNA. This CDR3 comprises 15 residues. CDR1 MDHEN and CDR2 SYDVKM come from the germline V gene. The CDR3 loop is CASSLGWTGGYEQYF.

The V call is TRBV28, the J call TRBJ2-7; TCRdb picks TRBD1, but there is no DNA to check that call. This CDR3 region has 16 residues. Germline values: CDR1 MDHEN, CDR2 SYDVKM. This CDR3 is CASSLRFAGTGAEQYF.

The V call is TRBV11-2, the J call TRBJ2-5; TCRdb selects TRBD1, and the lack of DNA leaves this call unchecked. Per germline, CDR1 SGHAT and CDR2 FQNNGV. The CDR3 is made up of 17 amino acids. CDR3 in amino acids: CASSGHVGQGAGETQYF.

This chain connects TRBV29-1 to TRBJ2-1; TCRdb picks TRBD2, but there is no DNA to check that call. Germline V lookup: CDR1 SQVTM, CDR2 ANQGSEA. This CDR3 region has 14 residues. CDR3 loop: CSVEGGPSYNEQFF.

The CDR3: CASSQWTGGDEQYF. J is TRBJ2-7 and V is TRBV4-3; TCRdb's D call, TRBD1, is unchecked because there is no DNA. This CDR3 region has 14 residues. CDR1 and CDR2 from the germline V gene are LGHNA and YSLEER.

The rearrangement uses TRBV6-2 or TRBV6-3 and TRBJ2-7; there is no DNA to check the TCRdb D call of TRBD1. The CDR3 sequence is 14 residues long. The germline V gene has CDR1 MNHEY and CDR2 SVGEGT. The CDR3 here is CASSYGTESYEQYF.

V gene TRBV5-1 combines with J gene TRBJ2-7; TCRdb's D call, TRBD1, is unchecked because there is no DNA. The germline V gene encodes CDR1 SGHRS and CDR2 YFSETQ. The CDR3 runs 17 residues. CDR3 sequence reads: CASSFNVQGAKDYEQYF.

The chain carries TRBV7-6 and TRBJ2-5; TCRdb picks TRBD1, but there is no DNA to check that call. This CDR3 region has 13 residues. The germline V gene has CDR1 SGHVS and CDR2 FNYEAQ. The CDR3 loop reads CASSPRSGETQYF.

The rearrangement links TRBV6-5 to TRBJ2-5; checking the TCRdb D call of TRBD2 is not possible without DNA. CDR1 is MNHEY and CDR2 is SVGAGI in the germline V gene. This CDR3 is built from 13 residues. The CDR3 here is CASSSTSGETQYF.

CDR3 sequence: CASSPLGLEGDTQYF. The genes are TRBV5-1 and TRBJ2-3; the D call from TCRdb, TRBD1, cannot be confirmed without DNA. This CDR3 has 15 residues. The germline V gene has CDR1 SGHRS and CDR2 YFSETQ.

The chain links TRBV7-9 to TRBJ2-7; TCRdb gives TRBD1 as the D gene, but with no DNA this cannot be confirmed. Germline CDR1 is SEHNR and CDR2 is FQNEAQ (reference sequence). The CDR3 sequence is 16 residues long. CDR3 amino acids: CASSLAEGQLPYEQYF.

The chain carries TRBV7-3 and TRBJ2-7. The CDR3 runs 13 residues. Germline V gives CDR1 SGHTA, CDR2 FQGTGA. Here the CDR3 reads CASSLTAGYEQYF. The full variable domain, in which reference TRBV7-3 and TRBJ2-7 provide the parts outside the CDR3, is GAGVSQTPSNKVTEKGKYVELRCDPISGHTALYWYRQSLGQGPEFLIYFQGTGAADDSGLPNDRFFAVRPEGSVSTLKIQRTERGDSAVYLCASSLTAGYEQYFGPGTRLTVT.